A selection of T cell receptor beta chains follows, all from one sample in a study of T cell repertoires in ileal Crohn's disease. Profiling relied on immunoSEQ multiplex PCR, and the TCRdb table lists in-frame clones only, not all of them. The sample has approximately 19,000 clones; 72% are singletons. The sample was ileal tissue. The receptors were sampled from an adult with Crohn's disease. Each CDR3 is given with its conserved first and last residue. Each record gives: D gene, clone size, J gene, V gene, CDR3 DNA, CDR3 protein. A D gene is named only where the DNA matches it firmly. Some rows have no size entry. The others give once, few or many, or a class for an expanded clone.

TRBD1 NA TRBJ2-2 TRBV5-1 TGCGCCAGCAGCTTGGGGACAGGGGGAACCGGGGAGCTGTTTTTT CASSLGTGGTGELFF
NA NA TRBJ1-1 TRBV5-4 TGTGCCAGCAGCCCTGCCCAACAAATCCGGAACACTGAAGCTTTCTTT CASSPAQQIRNTEAFF
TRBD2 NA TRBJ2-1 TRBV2 TGTGCCAGCAGCGTAGGACTAGCGGGCAAAAATGAGCAGTTCTTC CASSVGLAGKNEQFF
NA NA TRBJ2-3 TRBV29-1 TGCAGCACTCCTGGGATTACAGGTTCGGATACGCAGTATTTT CSTPGITGSDTQYF
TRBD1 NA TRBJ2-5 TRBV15 TGTGCCACCAGCAGCCGGGACAGGGCTTTAAAGACCCAGTACTTC CATSSRDRALKTQYF
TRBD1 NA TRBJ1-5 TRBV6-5 TGTGCCAGCAAAGGGACAGGGTCTAATCAGCCCCAGCATTTT CASKGTGSNQPQHF
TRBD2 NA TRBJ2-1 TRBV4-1 TGCGCCAGCAGCCAAGCTCTTGGCAGCGGGGGATACAATGAGCAGTTCTTC CASSQALGSGGYNEQFF
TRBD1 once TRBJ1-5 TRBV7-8 TGTGCCAGCAGCTCCCCCGGGACAGGGAAACAGCCCCAGCATTTT CASSSPGTGKQPQHF
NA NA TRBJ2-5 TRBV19 TGTGCCAGTAGCAACCCGCTCCGGGGGGAGACCCAGTACTTC CASSNPLRGETQYF
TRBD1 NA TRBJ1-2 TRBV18 TGTGCCAGCTCACCATTCCAGGGGGCGCTTCTGGATGGCTACACCTTC CASSPFQGALLDGYTF
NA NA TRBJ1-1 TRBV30 TGTGCCTGGAATAAAGAGGGCGGCACTGAAGCTTTCTTT CAWNKEGGTEAFF
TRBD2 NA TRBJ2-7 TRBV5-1 TGCGCCAGCAGCTTAACACCGGGACTAGTCTACGAGCAGTACTTC CASSLTPGLVYEQYF
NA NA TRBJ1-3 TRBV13 TGTGCCAGCAGCTTAGGCCCGGGGGGCGGACGGAACACCATATATTTT CASSLGPGGGRNTIYF
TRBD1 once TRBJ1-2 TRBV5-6 TGTGCCAGCAGCTCTTTGACAGGGGGCTACGGCTACACCTTC CASSSLTGGYGYTF
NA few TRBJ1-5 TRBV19 TGTGCCAGTAGTATATCAGGGTCAGGACAGCCCCAGCATTTT CASSISGSGQPQHF
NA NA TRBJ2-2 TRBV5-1 TGCGCCAGCACTGAACAGACAAGCACCGGGGAGCTGTTTTTT CASTEQTSTGELFF
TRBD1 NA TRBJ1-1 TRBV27 TGTGCCAGCAGTTTATCACCCGGACAGGGGCTGAACACTGAAGCTTTCTTT CASSLSPGQGLNTEAFF
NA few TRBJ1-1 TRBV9 TGTGCCAGCAGCGTAGGGGTGTCTTTTGGGGCAACTGACGCTTTCTTT CASSVGVSFGATDAFF
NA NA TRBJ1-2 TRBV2 TGTGCCAGCAGTCGGCCAGGGCGCAACTATGGCTACACCTTC CASSRPGRNYGYTF
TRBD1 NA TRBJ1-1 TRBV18 TGTGCCAGCTCACCAACCGGGACAGGCGCTGGAACTGAAGCTTTCTTT CASSPTGTGAGTEAFF
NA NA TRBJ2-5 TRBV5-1 TGCGCCAGCAGCCGAGGACTCAAAGAGACCCAGTACTTC CASSRGLKETQYF
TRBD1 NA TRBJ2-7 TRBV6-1 TGTGCCAGCAGTTCCAGACAGGGGGCAGGGGAGCAGTACTTC CASSSRQGAGEQYF
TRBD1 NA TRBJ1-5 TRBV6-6 TGTGCCAGCAAACAGACAGGGCTTGATCAGCCCCAGCATTTT CASKQTGLDQPQHF
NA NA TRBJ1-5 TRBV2 TGTGCCAGCAGATTGACAGTGGATAGCAATCAGCCCCAGCATTTT CASRLTVDSNQPQHF
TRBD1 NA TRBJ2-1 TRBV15 TGTGCCACCAGCTCCCAGGGGGATGAGCAGTTCTTC CATSSQGDEQFF
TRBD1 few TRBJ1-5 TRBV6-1 TGTGCCAGCAGTGATCCCGGGACAGGGGCTTATCAGCCCCAGCATTTT CASSDPGTGAYQPQHF
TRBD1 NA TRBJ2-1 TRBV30 TGTGCCTGGAGTACCGGGACAGGGCGATACAATGAGCAGTTCTTC CAWSTGTGRYNEQFF
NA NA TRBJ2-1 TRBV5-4 TGTGCCAGCAGCCTGGACATACAGGGATATTCGGAATTCTTC CASSLDIQGYSEFF
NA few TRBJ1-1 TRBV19 TGTGCCAGTAGTATCCGGACTTCTAATGAAGCTTTCTTT CASSIRTSNEAFF
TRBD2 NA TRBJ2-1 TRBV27 TGTGCCAGCAGTTTATTCCCCCCGGATGGTAGCGGGGAAAGCTCCTACAATGAGCAGTTCTTC CASSLFPPDGSGESSYNEQFF
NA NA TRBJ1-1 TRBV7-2 TGTGCCAGCAGCTCCCGCCGGACAGAAGAAGCTTTCTTT CASSSRRTEEAFF
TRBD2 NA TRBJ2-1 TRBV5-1 TGCGCCAGCAGCGAAGGACTAGCGGACTACAATGAGCAGTTCTTC CASSEGLADYNEQFF
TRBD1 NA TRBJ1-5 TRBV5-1 TGCGCCAGCAGCCTTGACAGGGGGCCAAATCAGCCCCAGCATTTT CASSLDRGPNQPQHF
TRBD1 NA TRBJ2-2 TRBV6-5 TGTGCCACCCGTCAGGCAGGGGGCGGCGGGGAGCTGTTTTTT CATRQAGGGGELFF
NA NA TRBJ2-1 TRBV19 TGTGCCAGTAGTATATACCACGGGAGAGCTGGGTTCTACAATGAGCAGTTCTTC CASSIYHGRAGFYNEQFF
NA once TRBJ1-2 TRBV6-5 TGTGCCAGCAGGACCGCGGTCGGAGCATATGGCTACACCTTC CASRTAVGAYGYTF
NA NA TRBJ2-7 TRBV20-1 TGCAGTGCTAGTCTCTCCTACGAGCAGTACTTC CSASLSYEQYF
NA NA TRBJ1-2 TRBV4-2 TGTGCCAGCAGCCAAGTTGGACAGTTCGACTATGGCTACACCTTC CASSQVGQFDYGYTF
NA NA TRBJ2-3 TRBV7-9 TGTGCCAGCAGCTTGGAGGGAGATACGCAGTATTTT CASSLEGDTQYF
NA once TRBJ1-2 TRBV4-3 TGCGCCAGCAGCCAAGACGGGGGGCAAGGCTATGGCTACACCTTC CASSQDGGQGYGYTF
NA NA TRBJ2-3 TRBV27 TGTGCCAGCAGGACACAGGGTTTGGGTCGGGGTACGCAGTATTTT CASRTQGLGRGTQYF
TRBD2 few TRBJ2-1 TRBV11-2 TGTGCCAGCAGCTTAGTGGCACTAGCGGGATACAATGAGCAGTTCTTC CASSLVALAGYNEQFF